This TCR beta chain was recovered during a study of blood T cell repertoires in COVID-19 (dated by TCRdb to about 2020). With regard to the full study: Collaborator samples came from the United States, Italy and Spain and covered acute and convalescent phases of COVID-19. The material from the prospective study consisted of cDNA or gDNA derived from T cells, B-cell-depleted T cells, or PBMCs. Deeply sampled blood TCRbeta repertoires from subjects exposed to, actively infected with, or recovered from COVID-19 were included in the dataset. The repertoires were made available in a free public database intended to serve as a resource for research on the immune response to SARS-CoV-2. The samples were drawn from two sources: the first 160 participants of the ongoing ImmuneRACE study, and fewer than 1,500 subjects contributed by 6 global collaborators. The sample metadata nearly always contained a de-identified subject ID, COVID-19 status, age in years and sex. Where available, HLA class I and class II types were taken from metadata supplied by the sample provider and were not determined by assay-based typing.

Collaborating institutions collected whole blood in K2EDTA tubes following their own protocols. For TCRbeta analysis, collaborators shipped samples as frozen whole blood, isolated PBMCs, or DNA extracted from either of those sample types. In the germline V gene, CDR1 corresponds to SGHDT and CDR2 to YYEEEE. V is cut back by 0 bases and J by 1 base, with 0 bases in the junction unmatched. Measured from the cysteine to the phenylalanine, the CDR3 is 14 residues long. Only the CDR3 DNA is retained, 42 bases long and in frame from the first base. TCRbeta CDR3 regions were amplified from genomic DNA using the immunoSEQ Assay, a bias-controlled multiplex PCR. On the authors' methods: The number of nucleated cells in each sample was estimated from the amplification of reference gene primers within the assay. To quantify the absolute abundance of each unique TCRbeta CDR3 rearrangement, sequence reads were collapsed and filtered. Productive Simpson clonality was computed per sample as the square root of Simpson's diversity index over productive rearrangements. TCRdb mirrors the immuneACCESS table, restricted to in-frame sequences. Some clones are absent from its copies; in checked studies, under half trace to an unresolved V gene, and the reason for the others is unknown. That table is the source of V, J and clone size, and D and trimming were worked out from the DNA. A total of approximately 300,000 clones appear in this sample, 70% to 90% of them only once. The leading ten clones occupy roughly 4% of the sample.

Overall study results and their limits: The quantity of clinical and demographic metadata differed by source and by participant and was supplied without curation.

On this clone itself: Its recognized antigen is unknown. Base qualities were left out, and no much larger clone turns up one base away.

Sequenced input: peripheral blood. The sequence is built from TRBV5-6 and TRBJ1-1, with 7 junctional bases fitting TRBD1. The TCR originated in a woman aged 45-65 years with active or convalescent COVID-19. The sequenced DNA is TGTGCCAGCAGCTTGGGGGACAGGAACACTGAAGCTTTCTTT. This gives the protein CASSLGDRNTEAFF. Here the CDR3 is joined to the reference TRBV5-6 and TRBJ1-1 genes, and the full variable domain is: DAGVTQSPTHLIKTRGQQVTLRCSPKSGHDTVSWYQQALGQGPQFIFQYYEEEERQRGNFPDRFSGHQFPNYSSELNVNALLLGDSALYLCASSLGDRNTEAFFGQGTRLTVV.